The 4 T cell receptor beta chains below were found in one sample sequenced in a study of CD8 T cells in Susac syndrome. Reverse transcription of about 0.5 to 1 ug RNA was carried out with random hexamers. TCRdb passed the immunoSEQ multiplex PCR reads through MiXCR, listing each CDR3 protein once. Here the sample spans 200,000 to 250,000 distinct CDR3 sequences, about 95% being singletons. Sample: CD4+ T cells from PBMCs. These receptors were collected from a human donor with multiple sclerosis.

V and J are TRBV7-9 and TRBJ1-1; 7 positions match TRBD1. The CDR3 is 15 amino acids. The J segment lost 1 base and the V segment lost 5 bases, leaving 7 bases of the junction unmatched. Per the germline V gene, CDR1 is SEHNR and CDR2 is FQNEAQ (reference sequence). The DNA for the CDR3 is TGTGCCAGCAGCCCCCGACAGGGTTCGAACACTGAAGCTTTCTTT. Its protein product is CASSPRQGSNTEAFF.

The chain uses TRBV28 and TRBJ2-7; either TRBD1 or TRBD2 may fit D (5 bases each). The CDR3 length is 17 residues. The germline V gene encodes CDR1 MDHEN and CDR2 SYDVKM. V was shortened by 6 bases and J by 1 base, with 22 bases between the two germline ends. The chain's CDR3 is CASSLTLWGEGSYEQYF. CDR3 nucleotides: TGTGCCAGCAGCCTTACCCTCTGGGGAGAGGGGTCCTACGAGCAGTACTTC.

The chain links TRBV9 to TRBJ2-7; either TRBD1 or TRBD2 may supply D (5 bases each). The CDR3 length is 15 residues. V lost 2 bases and J 6 bases, leaving 18 bases between the germline ends. Germline V gene data show CDR1 as SGDLS and CDR2 as YYNGEE. The CDR3 DNA reads TGTGCCAGCAGCGTGACGGGGACGGTCGGCGCCGAGCAGTACTTC. Translation gives CASSVTGTVGAEQYF.

The rearrangement joins TRBV20-1 to TRBJ2-1, with D perhaps assigned TRBD1 or TRBD2 (5 bases each). The CDR3 runs to 15 residues. The germline V and J ends were trimmed by 4 bases and 1 base, with 14 bases remaining between them. The germline CDR1 and CDR2 sequences are DFQATT and SNEGSKA (reference sequence). The CDR3 DNA is TGCAGTGCTAACTTCGGGGCAGGGTCCTACAATGAGCAGTTCTTC. It specifies CSANFGAGSYNEQFF.